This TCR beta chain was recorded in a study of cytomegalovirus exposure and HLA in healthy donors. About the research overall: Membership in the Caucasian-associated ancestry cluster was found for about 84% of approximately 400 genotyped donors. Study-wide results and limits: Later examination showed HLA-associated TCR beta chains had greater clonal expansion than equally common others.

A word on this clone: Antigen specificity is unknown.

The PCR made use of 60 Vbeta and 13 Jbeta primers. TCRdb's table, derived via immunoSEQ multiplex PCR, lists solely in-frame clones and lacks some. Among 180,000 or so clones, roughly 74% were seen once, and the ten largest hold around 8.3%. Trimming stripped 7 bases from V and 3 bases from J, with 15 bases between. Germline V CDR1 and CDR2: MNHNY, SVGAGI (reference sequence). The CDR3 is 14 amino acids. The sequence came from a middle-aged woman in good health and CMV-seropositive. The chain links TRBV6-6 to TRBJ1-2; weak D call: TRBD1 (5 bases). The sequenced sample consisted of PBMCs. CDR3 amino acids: CASMGGALDYGYTF. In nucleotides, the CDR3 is TGTGCCAGCATGGGAGGGGCTCTGGACTATGGCTACACCTTC.